The 3 T cell receptor beta chains reported below all come from one sample, sequenced in a study of cytomegalovirus exposure and HLA in healthy donors. TCRdb keeps only in-frame clones here, not all; method: immunoSEQ multiplex PCR. The repertoire holds 200,000 to 250,000 clones, with 65% to 85% as singletons. Sequencing used PBMCs. The receptors derive from a woman aged 25-40 years in good health and CMV-seropositive.

The chain joins TRBV7-9 to TRBJ1-1; D might be TRBD1 (5 bases). Germline lookup yields CDR1 SEHNR and CDR2 FQNEAQ (reference sequence). The CDR3 is 17 amino acids. Trimming pared 2 bases from V and 2 bases from J, leaving 18 bases between. Here the CDR3 DNA reads TGTGCCAGCAGCTTACCTTCGACCGGGACGGTCAACACTGAAGCTTTCTTT. Its protein product is CASSLPSTGTVNTEAFF.

The chain uses TRBV5-1 and TRBJ2-1; no clear D gene. The germline V gene has CDR1 SGHRS and CDR2 YFSETQ. Deletions cut 4 bases from V and 5 bases from J, with 10 bases between. The CDR3 is 13 amino acids. DNA of the CDR3: TGCGCCAGCAGCACCCCGACCGACAATGAGCAGTTCTTC. Translated: CASSTPTDNEQFF.

The chain is built from TRBV6-5 and TRBJ1-2; D unclear. The CDR3 runs to 15 residues. V gave up 2 bases and J gave up 3 bases, with 13 bases separating them. CDR1 MNHEY and CDR2 SVGAGI come from the germline V gene. Here the CDR3 reads CASSYGGKGYYGYTF. The CDR3 DNA reads TGTGCCAGCAGTTACGGAGGGAAGGGTTACTATGGCTACACCTTC.